This T cell receptor (beta chain) was recorded in a study of blood T cell repertoires in COVID-19. Participants' reported clinical history set cohort assignment. Per the authors' pipeline: Cell counts per sample came from amplifying reference gene primers. Profiled with immunoSEQ multiplex PCR; TCRdb holds only in-frame clones, not every one. D and trimming were read from the DNA, whereas the V and J calls and clone size are those reported in that table. The sample lists 390,000 or so clones; 85% to 90% were seen once. The TCR sequence derives from a woman aged 50 to 60 who had recovered from COVID-19. The sequencing sample was made of PBMCs or T cells enriched from blood (not recorded which).

The CDR3 DNA follows: TGTGCCAGCAGCCCAACGGGACGGGAGAATTCACCCCTCCACTTT. Translated, it gives CASSPTGRENSPLHF. J is TRBJ1-6 and V is TRBV14; D might be TRBD1 (5 bases). The CDR3 loop spans 15 amino acids. The germline V gene has CDR1 SGHDN and CDR2 FVKESK. The V end lost 4 bases, the J end lost 7 bases, and 14 bases lay between the germline ends.